The table lists the clone carrying this T cell receptor beta chain with many counts. Its antigen is undetermined. Each patient came to thyroid surgery without any prior treatment (of any kind). Methods used by the authors: Differences in CDR3 between clinicopathological groups were drawn on to build a classifier intended to discriminate distant-metastatic papillary thyroid cancer patients. TCRdb recomputed clones from the PCR reads via MiXCR. TCRdb, not the authors, supplied the V and J calls. The profile shows 15,000 or so clones, 15% to 17% of them singletons. CDR3 size: 15 residues. With V trimmed by 10 bases and J by 3 bases, 8 bases remained unmatched. CDR1 and CDR2 from the germline V gene are ENHRY and SYGVKD. The sample comes from a study of metastatic and nonmetastatic thyroid tumors. About the study: Peripheral blood and tumor or nodule samples from malignant and benign thyroid patients were compared.

Overall study results and limits: Malignant thyroid tumors reportedly had TCR beta diversity that was significantly higher than in benign nodules, in blood and tumor.

V and J are TRBV10-3 and TRBJ2-2; 10 positions agree with TRBD1. Sequencing input: blood. This clonotype was sampled from a female donor with papillary thyroid cancer or a benign thyroid nodule (not recorded which). Some clones in this sample may be carry-over from other donors' samples. This chain's CDR3 is CATQLGTGDTGELFF. As DNA, the CDR3 is TGTGCCACACAATTAGGGACAGGGGACACCGGGGAGCTGTTTTTT.